Listed below are T cell receptor beta chains from one sample, sequenced in a study of control samples from healthy donors and cancer patients. Data came from immunoSEQ multiplex PCR; TCRdb stores just in-frame clones and leaves some out. The sample has 100,000 to 150,000 clones, almost 95% seen once. The sequenced material came from PBMCs. All receptors come from a man older than 75 with head and neck cancer. CDR3s include the opening cysteine and the closing phenylalanine or tryptophan. The D gene is left open where the match is weak. Clone size appears in some rows only: once, few, many, or a class for an expanded clone.

D gene	V gene	J gene	clone size	CDR3 protein	CDR3 DNA
-	TRBV12-3/TRBV12-4	TRBJ1-2	-	CASSFGQLYGYTF	TGTGCCAGCAGTTTCGGACAGCTCTATGGCTACACCTTC
-	TRBV5-4	TRBJ2-7	once	CASSVVVSGNSYEQYF	TGTGCCAGCAGCGTGGTTGTGAGCGGAAACTCCTACGAGCAGTACTTC
TRBD1	TRBV5-1	TRBJ1-1	-	CASSDRQGVRGTEAFF	TGCGCCAGCAGCGATCGACAGGGGGTGAGGGGCACTGAAGCTTTCTTT
-	TRBV5-6	TRBJ1-4	-	CASSSGTDIRLFF	TGTGCCAGCAGCTCCGGGACCGACATTAGACTGTTTTTT
TRBD1	TRBV10-3	TRBJ1-3	-	CAIRTTGVSSGNTIYF	TGTGCCATCAGGACGACAGGGGTTAGCTCTGGAAACACCATATATTTT
TRBD1	TRBV4-1	TRBJ1-1	-	CASSPQGFTEAFF	TGCGCCAGCAGCCCACAGGGGTTCACTGAAGCTTTCTTT
TRBD1	TRBV6-4	TRBJ1-2	-	CASSDSRGHGYTF	TGTGCCAGCAGTGACTCGAGGGGGCACGGCTACACCTTC
-	TRBV30	TRBJ1-6	-	CAWSIPAAGPSPLHF	TGTGCCTGGAGTATCCCCGCGGCAGGGCCTTCACCCCTCCACTTT
TRBD1	TRBV27	TRBJ1-5	once	CASSLTGPNQPQHF	TGTGCCAGCAGCCTGACAGGGCCCAATCAGCCCCAGCATTTT
TRBD1	TRBV6-2/TRBV6-3	TRBJ2-5	once	CASSYSGTGAGETQYF	TGTGCCAGCAGTTACTCGGGGACAGGGGCTGGGGAGACCCAGTACTTC
TRBD2	TRBV18	TRBJ2-3	few	CASSVASGGALDTQYF	TGTGCCAGCTCGGTAGCTAGCGGGGGGGCCCTGGATACGCAGTATTTT
-	TRBV2	TRBJ1-2	-	CASRVDTGNGYTF	TGTGCCAGCAGGGTGGACACGGGCAACGGCTACACCTTC
-	TRBV3-1/TRBV3-2	TRBJ1-1	-	CASSQGTFSGGATEAFF	TGTGCCAGCAGCCAAGGTACGTTTTCAGGAGGGGCCACTGAAGCTTTCTTT
TRBD1	TRBV19	TRBJ2-7	-	CASSYISPQGVTYEQYF	TGTGCCAGTAGTTACATATCCCCACAGGGGGTAACCTACGAGCAGTACTTC
-	TRBV5-4	TRBJ2-7	-	CASSLYGPPVRQYF	TGTGCCAGCAGCTTGTATGGACCCCCGGTAAGGCAGTACTTC
TRBD2	TRBV7-9	TRBJ2-1	-	CASSYAGGEQFF	TGTGCCAGCAGCTACGCGGGGGGTGAGCAGTTCTTC
-	TRBV5-1	TRBJ1-3	-	CASSLAGQQDTIYF	TGCGCCAGCAGCTTGGCCGGGCAGCAGGACACCATATATTTT
TRBD2	TRBV4-1	TRBJ2-4	-	CASSQGIASGRAKNIQYF	TGCGCCAGCAGCCAAGGGATCGCTAGCGGGAGGGCAAAAAACATTCAGTACTTC
-	TRBV5-6	TRBJ1-1	-	CASSSPSTGNTEAFF	TGTGCCAGCAGCTCGCCGTCGACGGGGAACACTGAAGCTTTCTTT